The next 32 T cell receptor beta chains were all read from a single sample in a study of T cell repertoires and Cas9 in healthy adults. Sequencing was performed with immunoSEQ multiplex PCR; in TCRdb, only in-frame clones are kept and a portion is missing. The profile shows more than 13,000 clones, approximately 88% of them singletons. The sample was Tregs (CD4+, CD25+, CD127-, CD137-, CD154-) from PBMCs; culture status not recorded. These receptors all stem from a human donor in good health.

The chain couples TRBV5-1 to TRBJ1-2; D gene uncertain. With 3 bases removed from V and 3 bases from J, the gap between germline ends came to 15 bases. The germline gives CDR1 SGHRS, CDR2 YFSETQ. The CDR3 loop spans 15 amino acids. The CDR3 DNA is TGCGCCAGCAGCTGGTCCCCGGGGTTCGACTATGGCTACACCTTC. Protein: CASSWSPGFDYGYTF.

V is TRBV6-1 and J is TRBJ1-2, with D unclear. The V gene's germline CDR1 is MNHNS and CDR2 SASEGT. CDR3 length: 15 amino acids. V shed 7 bases and J shed 7 bases, with 22 bases lying between them. The CDR3 region is CASTPSGGFTSGYTF. The CDR3 DNA reads as TGTGCCAGCACCCCCTCGGGAGGATTCACTAGTGGCTACACCTTC.

The J gene is TRBJ1-5, the V gene TRBV19; no firm D call. Trimming cost V 2 bases and J 5 bases, with 4 bases left between them. CDR3 size: 12 residues. CDR1 and CDR2 (germline): LNHDA, SQIVND (reference sequence). CDR3 residues: CASSIRDQPQHF. DNA for the CDR3: TGTGCCAGTAGTATAAGGGATCAGCCCCAGCATTTT.

Here the CDR3 reads CASRPAGQDTQYF. As DNA, the CDR3 is TGTGCCAGCAGACCCGCGGGTCAAGATACGCAGTATTTT. This chain connects TRBV6-5 to TRBJ2-3; tentatively, D is TRBD2 (5 bases). In germline, CDR1 is MNHEY, CDR2 SVGAGI. This CDR3 has 13 amino acids. V was cut by 6 bases and J by 5 bases, with 12 bases left in between.

J is TRBJ2-3 and V is TRBV19; D not resolved. There are 13 residues in the CDR3. With 8 bases removed from V and 2 bases from J, the gap between germline ends came to 11 bases. From germline, CDR1 is LNHDA and CDR2 SQIVND (reference sequence). CDR3 amino acids: CASGSLNTDTQYF. For the CDR3, the DNA is TGTGCCAGTGGTAGTCTCAACACAGATACGCAGTATTTT.

V usage is TRBV5-5 and J usage is TRBJ2-7; D might be TRBD1 (6 bases). Trimming left V 0 bases short and J 2 bases short, with 12 bases between. CDR1 and CDR2 from the germline V gene are SGHKS and YYEKEE (reference sequence). This CDR3 is 15 amino acids long. CDR3 amino acids: CASSLGPGETYEQYF. The CDR3 DNA follows: TGTGCCAGCAGCTTGGGTCCAGGGGAGACCTACGAGCAGTACTTC. Using reference TRBV5-5 and TRBJ2-7 for the parts outside the CDR3, the full variable domain is DAGVTQSPTHLIKTRGQQVTLRCSPISGHKSVSWYQQVLGQGPQFIFQYYEKEERGRGNFPDRFSARQFPNYSSELNVNALLLGDSALYLCASSLGPGETYEQYFGPGTRLTVT.

This clone was found once. This sequence joins TRBV11-2 and TRBJ1-2, with D hard to call. Germline values: CDR1 SGHAT, CDR2 FQNNGV. Deletions cut 2 bases from V and 2 bases from J, with 6 bases between. The CDR3 has 13 amino acids. The CDR3 loop is CASSLPENYGYTF. CDR3 coding DNA: TGTGCCAGCAGCTTACCAGAAAACTATGGCTACACCTTC. Using reference TRBV11-2 and TRBJ1-2 for the parts outside the CDR3, the full variable domain is EAGVAQSPRYKIIEKRQSVAFWCNPISGHATLYWYQQILGQGPKLLIQFQNNGVVDDSQLPKDRFSAERLKGVDSTLKIQPAKLEDSAVYLCASSLPENYGYTFGSGTRLTVV.

This clone appeared a single time. The CDR3 spells CASRVGSYQETQYF. CDR3 nucleotides: TGTGCCAGCAGGGTCGGGAGCTACCAAGAGACCCAGTACTTC. V usage is TRBV6-5 and J usage is TRBJ2-5; tentative D call: TRBD2 (6 bases). The germline V gene has CDR1 MNHEY and CDR2 SVGAGI. Deletions cut 6 bases from V and 0 bases from J, with 11 bases between. This CDR3 comprises 14 residues.

V is TRBV18 and J is TRBJ1-1; 8 bases line up with TRBD1. V gave up 5 bases and J gave up 0 bases; unmatched junction bases: 11. In germline, CDR1 is KGHSH, CDR2 LQKENI. This CDR3 has 17 residues. In DNA, the CDR3 is TGTGCCAGCTCATCAACCGGGACAGGAACTATGAACACTGAAGCTTTCTTT. Protein product: CASSSTGTGTMNTEAFF.

This rearrangement joins TRBV18 to TRBJ1-6; TRBD1 matches at 8 bases. Trimming took 2 bases from V and 10 from J; bases not matched to a gene: 10. CDR3 length: 16 residues. CDR1 KGHSH and CDR2 LQKENI come from the germline V gene. The CDR3 reads CASSPNLQGTGSPLHF. CDR3 in DNA: TGTGCCAGCTCACCAAATTTACAAGGGACAGGATCACCCCTCCACTTT.

Here the CDR3 reads CASSERGFSYEQYF. The CDR3 DNA is TGTGCCAGCAGTGAAAGGGGATTCTCCTACGAGCAGTACTTC. The rearrangement links TRBV6-1 to TRBJ2-7; TRBD1 is a possible D gene (5 bases). Trimming stripped 2 bases from V and 0 bases from J, with 8 bases between. Germline values: CDR1 MNHNS, CDR2 SASEGT. The CDR3 is 14 residues long.

The chain couples TRBV6-1 to TRBJ2-7; no firm D call. This CDR3 region has 14 residues. The ends were cut back, 1 base at V and 4 bases at J, with 11 bases in the middle. CDR1 is MNHNS and CDR2 is SASEGT in the germline V gene. Here the CDR3 reads CASSEGAGFYEQYF. The CDR3 DNA reads TGTGCCAGCAGTGAAGGGGCAGGCTTTTACGAGCAGTACTTC.

The chain combines TRBV19 with TRBJ2-7; TRBD1 matches at 8 bases. Germline values: CDR1 LNHDA, CDR2 SQIVND (reference sequence). The J segment lost 4 bases and the V segment lost 4 bases, leaving 3 bases of the junction unmatched. This CDR3 is 13 amino acids long. CDR3 nucleotides: TGTGCCAGTAGTAAGACAGGGGTTTACGAGCAGTACTTC. Translation gives CASSKTGVYEQYF.

V usage is TRBV7-9 and J usage is TRBJ2-2; tentatively, D is TRBD2 (6 bases). The CDR3 sequence is 15 residues long. With 7 bases removed from V and 4 bases from J, the gap between germline ends came to 16 bases. CDR1 SEHNR and CDR2 FQNEAQ come from the germline V gene (reference sequence). CDR3 coding DNA: TGTGCCAGCACGGTAAAAGCGGGCCCCACCGGGGAGCTGTTTTTT. Protein: CASTVKAGPTGELFF.

V is TRBV2 and J is TRBJ2-5; tentatively, D is TRBD2 (5 bases). Germline values: CDR1 SNHLY, CDR2 FYNNEI. Between the trimmed V and J ends, which lost 3 bases and 0 bases, there was a span of 11 bases. The CDR3 contains 15 residues. Written as DNA, the CDR3 is TGTGCCAGCAGTGATTTACTAGAGTACCAAGAGACCCAGTACTTC. This sequence encodes CASSDLLEYQETQYF. The whole variable domain, filled in from reference TRBV2 and TRBJ2-5, reads EPEVTQTPSHQVTQMGQEVILRCVPISNHLYFYWYRQILGQKVEFLVSFYNNEISEKSEIFDDQFSVERPDGSNFTLKIRSTKLEDSAMYFCASSDLLEYQETQYFGPGTRLLVL.

The genes are TRBV5-1 and TRBJ1-6, with TRBD1 matching 8 bases. In germline, CDR1 is SGHRS, CDR2 YFSETQ. V trimming: 4 bases; J trimming: 9 bases; junction bases outside the gene matches: 6. The CDR3 totals 14 residues. The CDR3 loop reads CASSGQGAGSPLHF. Here the CDR3 DNA reads TGCGCCAGCAGCGGGCAGGGGGCTGGTTCACCCCTCCACTTT.

The rearrangement joins TRBV30 to TRBJ1-5; TRBD1 might be the D (6 bases). Trimming removed 2 bases from V and 6 bases from J, with 20 bases in between. CDR1 and CDR2 (germline): GTSNPN, SVGIG (reference sequence). The CDR3 covers 16 residues. CDR3 DNA: TGTGCCTGGAGTAAAAGGGGGGGTAACGAGCTTCAGCCCCAGCATTTT. It translates to CAWSKRGGNELQPQHF.

This clone was recorded once. The rearrangement uses TRBV18 and TRBJ2-3; D is undetermined. With 2 bases removed from V and 4 bases from J, the gap between germline ends came to 7 bases. The germline gives CDR1 KGHSH, CDR2 LQKENI. This CDR3 spans 13 amino acids. In nucleotides, the CDR3 is TGTGCCAGCTCACCAGAGTATGCAGATACGCAGTATTTT. Protein sequence: CASSPEYADTQYF.

This clone was observed once. The CDR3 sequence: CASSRVGHQPQHF. CDR3 nucleotide sequence: TGTGCCAGCAGTCGGGTTGGGCATCAGCCCCAGCATTTT. This chain joins TRBV6-5 and TRBJ1-5; D gene uncertain. Trimming took 5 bases from V and 5 from J, leaving 10 bases between them. CDR3 length: 13 residues. Per the germline V gene, CDR1 is MNHEY and CDR2 is SVGAGI.

This chain joins TRBV27 and TRBJ2-3, with D perhaps TRBD1 (6 bases). With 6 bases removed from V and 8 bases from J, the gap between germline ends came to 15 bases. The germline V gene has CDR1 MNHEY and CDR2 SMNVEV (reference sequence). The CDR3 covers 13 residues. CDR3: CASSRRTEGTQYF. The CDR3 coding sequence is TGTGCCAGCAGCCGACGGACAGAAGGTACGCAGTATTTT.

This chain uses TRBV7-2 with TRBJ1-5, with D hard to call. Deletions cut 5 bases from V and 9 bases from J, with 14 bases between. CDR1 and CDR2 from the germline V gene are SGHTA and FQGNSA. The CDR3 length is 13 residues. The CDR3 loop reads CASSPIGGGPQHF. In DNA, the CDR3 is TGTGCCAGCAGCCCCATCGGAGGAGGGCCCCAGCATTTT.

The chain uses TRBV4-1 and TRBJ1-5, with 8 bases matching TRBD1. V shed 6 bases, J shed 6 bases, and the junction held 7 bases outside the gene matches. Germline values: CDR1 MGHRA, CDR2 YSYEKL. The CDR3 is made up of 14 amino acids. For the CDR3, the DNA is TGCGCCAGCAGTCGGCAGGGGGCGAGTCAGCCCCAGCATTTT. This codes for CASSRQGASQPQHF.

The rearrangement links TRBV5-1 to TRBJ1-2; TRBD1 matches at 9 bases. The CDR3 length is 21 residues. The V gene end was trimmed by 1 base and the J gene end by 3 bases; junction bases not matched to a gene: 22. The germline V gene encodes CDR1 SGHRS and CDR2 YFSETQ. The CDR3 coding sequence is TGCGCCAGCAGCTTGTATCCCTCCTCGCCGATTTCGGGACAGGGTGACTATGGCTACACCTTC. Its protein product is CASSLYPSSPISGQGDYGYTF.

This clone was seen only once. V is TRBV12-1 and J is TRBJ2-6; the D call in the table, TRBD1, was not verified against the DNA. TRBV12-1 is a recognized pseudogene. This CDR3 contains 17 residues. The CDR3 DNA is TGTGCCAGCAGCTTTACAATAGGACAAAGTCGGGCCAACGTCCTGACTTTC. Translated, it gives CASSFTIGQSRANVLTF.

The chain joins TRBV9 to TRBJ1-2; 7 bases match TRBD1. CDR1 and CDR2 from the germline V gene are SGDLS and YYNGEE. This CDR3 is built from 13 residues. The V gene end was trimmed by 3 bases and the J gene end by 8 bases; junction bases not matched to a gene: 7. CDR3 in amino acids: CASSATGVGGYTF. The CDR3 nucleotides read TGTGCCAGCAGCGCAACAGGGGTAGGGGGCTACACCTTC.

The J gene is TRBJ2-1, the V gene TRBV19, with TRBD1 matching 7 bases. V lost 2 bases and J lost 3; bases outside the gene matches: 7. This CDR3 region has 16 residues. Germline CDR1 LNHDA, CDR2 SQIVND (reference sequence). CDR3 loop: CASSILPGQSYNEQFF. The CDR3, as DNA: TGTGCCAGTAGTATATTACCGGGACAGAGCTACAATGAGCAGTTCTTC.

V is TRBV19 and J is TRBJ1-5; D ambiguous. The CDR3 length is 12 residues. The V end was cut by 5 bases, the J end by 7 bases, with 9 bases between. CDR1 is LNHDA, CDR2 SQIVND, per germline (reference sequence). CDR3 coding DNA: TGTGCCAGTAGTTTCGTCGCCCAGCCCCAGCATTTT. It specifies CASSFVAQPQHF.

The chain uses TRBV5-6 and TRBJ2-6, with D maybe TRBD2 (5 bases). Trimming stripped 4 bases from V and 2 bases from J, with 10 bases between. The germline V gene has CDR1 SGHDT and CDR2 YYEEEE. CDR3 size: 15 residues. CDR3 loop: CASSPWRTGANVLTF. The CDR3 DNA reads TGTGCCAGCAGCCCTTGGAGGACTGGGGCCAACGTCCTGACTTTC.

V is TRBV5-4 and J is TRBJ2-2, with D perhaps matching TRBD2 (6 bases). The V gene lost 7 bases and the J gene lost 2 bases, with 12 bases spanning the gap. The CDR3 spans 14 residues. Per the germline V gene, CDR1 is SGHNT and CDR2 is YYREEE (reference sequence). CDR3 region: CASRVGGNTGELFF. The CDR3 DNA follows: TGTGCCAGCCGCGTGGGGGGAAACACCGGGGAGCTGTTTTTT. Filled out from reference TRBV5-4 and TRBJ2-2, the complete variable domain reads ETGVTQSPTHLIKTRGQQVTLRCSSQSGHNTVSWYQQALGQGPQFIFQYYREEENGRGNFPPRFSGLQFPNYSSELNVNALELDDSALYLCASRVGGNTGELFFGEGSRLTVL.

A remark on this clone: Different DNA sequences within this sample yield the same CDR3. The chain joins TRBV5-6 to TRBJ2-2; D is perhaps TRBD1 or TRBD2 (5 bases each). The CDR3 loop spans 16 amino acids. The ends were cut back, 0 bases at V and 5 bases at J, with 14 bases in the middle. Germline lookup yields CDR1 SGHDT and CDR2 YYEEEE. The CDR3 reads CASSLVGPGPTGELFF. The DNA of the CDR3 is TGTGCCAGCAGCTTGGTCGGGCCGGGACCGACCGGGGAGCTGTTTTTT.

With regard to this clone: This sample also contains other DNA sequences that code for the same CDR3. V usage is TRBV7-2 and J usage is TRBJ1-4; weak D call: TRBD1 (5 bases). V lost 1 base and J lost 8, with 11 bases in between. Germline V gene sequence: CDR1 SGHTA, CDR2 FQGNSA. This CDR3 comprises 14 residues. The CDR3 sequence is CASSLDRGSEKLFF. The DNA of the CDR3 is TGTGCCAGCAGCTTAGACCGGGGGAGCGAAAAACTGTTTTTT.

This sequence joins TRBV5-6 and TRBJ1-6; D remains unclear. Trimming stripped 3 bases from V and 0 bases from J, with 13 bases between. This CDR3 comprises 17 residues. Per the germline V gene, CDR1 is SGHDT and CDR2 is YYEEEE. The CDR3 reads CASSSPAGYSYNSPLHF. The CDR3 bases are TGTGCCAGCAGCTCCCCGGCGGGATACTCCTATAATTCACCCCTCCACTTT.